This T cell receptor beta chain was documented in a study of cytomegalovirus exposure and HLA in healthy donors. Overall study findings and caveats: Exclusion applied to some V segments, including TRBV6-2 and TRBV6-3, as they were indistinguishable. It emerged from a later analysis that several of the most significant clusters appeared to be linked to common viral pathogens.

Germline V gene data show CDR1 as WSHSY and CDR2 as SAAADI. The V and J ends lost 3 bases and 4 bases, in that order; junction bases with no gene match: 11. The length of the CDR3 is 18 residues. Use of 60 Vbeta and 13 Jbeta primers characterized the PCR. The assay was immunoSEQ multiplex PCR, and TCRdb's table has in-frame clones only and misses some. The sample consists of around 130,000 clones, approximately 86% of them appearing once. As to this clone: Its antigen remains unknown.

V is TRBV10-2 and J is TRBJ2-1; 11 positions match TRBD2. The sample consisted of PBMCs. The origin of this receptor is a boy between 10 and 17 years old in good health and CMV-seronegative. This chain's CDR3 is CASSEGSGRAQGYNEQFF. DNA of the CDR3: TGCGCCAGCAGTGAAGGTAGCGGGAGGGCCCAAGGGTACAATGAGCAGTTCTTC.